Detailed here is one T cell receptor (beta chain). The data are from a study of T-cell reconstitution after alpha-beta-depleted transplantation in children. The TCRbeta library incorporated unique molecular identifiers. TCRdb re-derived calls from the PCR reads in MiXCR, one entry per CDR3 protein. The table has about 400,000 distinct CDR3 sequences, about an eighth seen once; the top ten hold about 4.5%. This TCR was recovered from a human donor who donated a stem cell graft to a child with Fanconi anemia. The material was PBMCs, obtained from the stem cell graft.

Written as DNA, the CDR3 is TGTGCCAGCAGTTTAGGTTCGGCTGGCGGATTGACCGGGGAGCTGTTTTTT. Its protein is CASSLGSAGGLTGELFF. This rearrangement joins TRBV12-3 or TRBV12-4 to TRBJ2-2; D gene ambiguous. Trimming left V 1 base short and J 5 bases short, with 17 bases between. This CDR3 region has 17 residues.